This TCR beta chain was sequenced during a study of OX40 agonist ivuxolimab in advanced cancers. Turning to this clone: What it binds is not known.

Study-wide results and caveats: Dosing at 0.1 to 3.0 mg/kg was accompanied by clonal expansion of CD4+ and CD8+ blood T cells by week 6.

Patients were excluded for autoimmune disease history or systemic immunosuppression. V was cut by 3 bases and J by 8 bases, with 17 bases left in between. Germline V gene data show CDR1 as SGHTA and CDR2 as FQGTGA. This CDR3 has 15 amino acids. TCRdb keeps only in-frame clones here, not all; method: immunoSEQ multiplex PCR. Altogether over 65,000 clones are present, 84% being singletons, with the ten largest covering roughly 0.79%. The source material was CD4+ or CD8+ T cells sorted from blood, sampled in a trial of the OX40 agonist ivuxolimab. The chain carries TRBV7-3 and TRBJ2-1; TRBD2 might be the D (6 bases). The sequence derives from an adult with an advanced solid tumor such as melanoma, head and neck, liver or kidney cancer. CDR3 in DNA: TGTGCCAGCAGCTTCGGCCCCGGGACTGTAGATGAGCAGTTCTTC. Translating gives CASSFGPGTVDEQFF.